This T cell receptor beta chain emerged from a study of shared clonotypes between healthy human individuals. For the study at large: A donor's plate count was three for CD4 naive and three for CD4 memory; CD8 naive had two and CD8 memory one.

The assay was immunoSEQ multiplex PCR, and TCRdb's table has in-frame clones only and misses some. The sample yields hundreds of thousands of clones, around 67% seen once. CDR1 and CDR2 (germline): SGHTA, FQGNSA. The CDR3 is 18 amino acids. V dropped 3 bases and J dropped 8 bases, with 29 bases sitting between them. The rearrangement links TRBV7-2 to TRBJ2-7; maybe TRBD1 (6 bases). The specimen sequenced was memory CD4+ T cells sorted from blood. The subset denotes: CD45RA-negative fraction. The receptor's source is a woman aged 25 to 39 in good health. Written as DNA, the CDR3 is TGTGCCAGCAGCTTGGCGCGGCATGGGGGCGGAAGGCTAAATCAGCAGTACTTC. This translates into CASSLARHGGGRLNQQYF.